The 28 T cell receptor beta chains below come from one sample, sequenced in a study of vaccination and CD4 T cells after COVID-19. CD4+ T cells that had been cultured provided DNA sequenced with the Oncomine TCR Beta short-read assay. TCRdb passed the PCR reads through MiXCR, listing each CDR3 protein once. The sample includes over 8,500 distinct CDR3 sequences, roughly two fifths of them seen just once. This sample's treatment: approximately 11-day PBMC culture with coronavirus spike peptide pools or control peptides (ViraFEST assay). Their specific antigens are unknown. Sequencing was performed on CD4+ T cells from blood, cultured in vitro. The receptors originated from a human donor who had recovered from COVID-19.

The chain uses TRBV4-1 and TRBJ2-2; no firm D call. The germline V gene encodes CDR1 MGHRA and CDR2 YSYEKL. V lost 0 bases and J 9 bases, leaving 8 bases between the germline ends. This CDR3 spans 13 amino acids. CDR3 nucleotides: TGCGCCAGCAGCCAAGAACTTGGTTGGGAGCTGTTTTTT. It encodes CASSQELGWELFF.

The V gene is TRBV19, the J gene TRBJ2-7, with 7 bases fitting TRBD1. Looked up from germline, CDR1 is LNHDA and CDR2 is SQIVND (reference sequence). The CDR3 totals 14 residues. Trimming at V came to 5 bases and at J to 1 base, leaving 5 bases not matched to a gene. CDR3: CASSGGQFSYEQYF. CDR3 DNA sequence: TGTGCCAGTAGTGGGGGACAGTTTTCCTACGAGCAGTACTTC.

By share, this clonotype ranks as medium-sized (0.01 to 0.1%). The chain uses TRBV2 and TRBJ2-1, with 8 bases matching TRBD2. In germline, CDR1 is SNHLY, CDR2 FYNNEI. The V and J ends lost 0 bases and 8 bases, in that order; junction bases with no gene match: 6. The CDR3 is 15 amino acids. The CDR3 sequence is CASSEAGLGMDEQFF. CDR3 bases: TGTGCCAGCAGTGAAGCGGGACTAGGTATGGATGAGCAGTTCTTC.

This sequence joins TRBV6-1 and TRBJ1-6, with a weak D call TRBD1 (5 bases). The CDR3 runs 15 residues. The germline V and J ends were trimmed by 7 bases and 6 bases, with 16 bases remaining between them. Germline-derived CDR1 and CDR2 are MNHNS and SASEGT. The DNA for the CDR3 is TGTGCCAGCACGCCGCTCAGGGATTTTAATTCACCCCTCCACTTT. Protein: CASTPLRDFNSPLHF.

CDR3 in amino acids: CASSLDSFNEQFF. The CDR3 DNA follows: TGTGCCAGCAGTCTGGACAGCTTCAATGAGCAGTTCTTC. This rearrangement joins TRBV6-1 to TRBJ2-1; possible D gene TRBD1, 6 bases. The length of the CDR3 is 13 residues. Between the trimmed V and J ends, which lost 5 bases and 6 bases, there was a span of 11 bases. Germline-derived CDR1 and CDR2 are MNHNS and SASEGT.

The chain uses TRBV24-1 and TRBJ2-2; D gene unclear. The CDR3 is 14 amino acids. CDR1 and CDR2 (germline): KGHDR, SFDVKD. Trimming left V 4 bases short and J 1 base short, with 6 bases between. Here the CDR3 DNA reads TGTGCCACCAGTGACAACAAGAACACCGGGGAGCTGTTTTTT. This gives the protein CATSDNKNTGELFF.

The CDR3 sequence: CASSPLAENTEAFF. The CDR3 nucleotides read TGTGCCAGCTCACCGTTGGCCGAGAACACTGAAGCTTTCTTT. The rearrangement uses TRBV18 and TRBJ1-1; D remains ambiguous. This CDR3 has 14 residues. Germline V gene sequence: CDR1 KGHSH, CDR2 LQKENI. V was clipped by 3 bases and J by 1 base, with 9 bases between them.

Only a few counts were recorded for this clonotype. This chain connects TRBV2 to TRBJ2-7; the D gene could be TRBD1 or TRBD2 (6 bases each). Germline-derived CDR1 and CDR2 are SNHLY and FYNNEI. V was pared by 7 bases and J by 1 base, with 26 bases between. This CDR3 comprises 18 residues. The CDR3 sequence: CASISTFLGRGVSYEQYF. The DNA of the CDR3 is TGTGCCAGCATTTCCACCTTTCTGGGAAGGGGGGTTTCCTACGAGCAGTACTTC.

In this sample, this clonotype turned up a few times. The chain couples TRBV11-3 to TRBJ2-2; 7 bases map to TRBD2. J was trimmed by 3 bases and V by 1 base; bases with no gene match: 8. The length of the CDR3 is 17 residues. Germline CDR1 and CDR2: SGHNT and YENEEA. CDR3 sequence (DNA): TGTGCCAGCAGCTTAGCCCTTTGGGGAGGGGACACCGGGGAGCTGTTTTTT. This gives the protein CASSLALWGGDTGELFF.

The chain combines TRBV2 with TRBJ1-5; 8 bases map to TRBD1. Unmatched junction bases numbered 6, after V lost 6 bases and J lost 2 bases. The CDR3 is 15 residues long. Germline loops: CDR1 SNHLY, CDR2 FYNNEI. The CDR3: CASRRQGNGNQPQHF. CDR3 nucleotides: TGTGCCAGCAGGAGACAGGGGAACGGCAATCAGCCCCAGCATTTT. The full variable domain, with the rest looked up from reference TRBV2 and TRBJ1-5, is EPEVTQTPSHQVTQMGQEVILRCVPISNHLYFYWYRQILGQKVEFLVSFYNNEISEKSEIFDDQFSVERPDGSNFTLKIRSTKLEDSAMYFCASRRQGNGNQPQHFGDGTRLSIL.

The chain joins TRBV7-9 to TRBJ1-1; D is unresolved. The CDR3 is 13 amino acids. Trimming took off 3 bases at V and 1 base at J, with 6 bases between the two ends. CDR1 is SEHNR, CDR2 FQNEAQ, per germline (reference sequence). The CDR3 DNA reads as TGTGCCAGCAGCTTGACACCGAACACTGAAGCTTTCTTT. This encodes CASSLTPNTEAFF.

This clonotype was seen only once. The chain uses TRBV23-1 and TRBJ2-5, with 8 bases matching TRBD1. TRBV23-1 is an ORF; its function is uncertain. The CDR3 covers 14 residues. Unmatched junction bases numbered 3, after V lost 3 bases and J lost 3 bases. The CDR3 bases are TGCGCCAGCAGTCAGACAGGGGCCAAAGAGACCCAGTACTTC. It yields the protein CASSQTGAKETQYF.

This sequence joins TRBV19 and TRBJ1-4; TRBD1 aligns across 7 bases. This CDR3 comprises 14 residues. Per germline, CDR1 LNHDA and CDR2 SQIVND (reference sequence). V lost 5 bases to trimming and J lost 2 bases; unmatched junction nucleotides: 2. The CDR3 region is CASSPQGTNEKLFF. In DNA form, the CDR3 reads TGTGCCAGTAGTCCACAGGGGACTAATGAAAAACTGTTTTTT.

In this sample, this clonotype turned up a few times. The V and J genes are TRBV2 and TRBJ2-5; TRBD1 aligns across 8 bases. CDR1 and CDR2 from the germline V gene are SNHLY and FYNNEI. The CDR3 extends over 13 amino acids. V shed 8 bases, J shed 4 bases, and the junction held 6 bases outside the gene matches. CDR3 in DNA: TGTGCCAGCTCGACAGGGGCGGGAGAGACCCAGTACTTC. Encoded protein: CASSTGAGETQYF.

This clonotype was picked up a small number of times. The V call is TRBV20-1, the J call TRBJ1-2; no definite D call. The CDR3 has 14 amino acids. Trimming removed 3 bases from V and 4 bases from J, with 15 bases in between. Looked up from germline, CDR1 is DFQATT and CDR2 is SNEGSKA (reference sequence). CDR3 in DNA: TGCAGTGCTAGTCCGTCCACGGGTACCTATGGCTACACCTTC. Its translation is CSASPSTGTYGYTF.

The rearrangement uses TRBV24-1 and TRBJ1-2; no firm D call. V gave up 3 bases and J gave up 8 bases, with 21 bases separating them. The CDR3 spans 16 residues. Per the germline V gene, CDR1 is KGHDR and CDR2 is SFDVKD. The CDR3 nucleotides are TGTGCCACCAGTGATACGCGGGCCACCCAAAGGGAGGGCTACACCTTC. It translates to CATSDTRATQREGYTF.

This clonotype was observed a handful of times. CDR3 nucleotide sequence: TGTGCCAACTCAGGGGCACATTTAGGGGTTAACACTGAAGCTTTCTTT. Amino acid sequence: CANSGAHLGVNTEAFF. The rearrangement uses TRBV6-1 and TRBJ1-1, with a possible D match to TRBD1 (6 bases). Trimming pared 10 bases from V and 2 bases from J, leaving 23 bases between. Looked up from germline, CDR1 is MNHNS and CDR2 is SASEGT. The CDR3 runs 16 residues.

V gene TRBV2 combines with J gene TRBJ1-3; the D is unclear. Germline values: CDR1 SNHLY, CDR2 FYNNEI. The CDR3 totals 15 residues. Between the trimmed V and J ends, which lost 4 bases and 3 bases, there was a span of 13 bases. The CDR3 reads CASSAAPGSGNTIYF. The CDR3 DNA sequence: TGTGCCAGCAGTGCGGCCCCGGGAAGTGGAAACACCATATATTTT.

The gene calls are TRBV4-3 and TRBJ1-1, with 7 bases that match TRBD1. The CDR3 is 15 residues long. After removal of 6 bases from V and 2 bases from J, the junction contained 9 bases not matched to a gene. Germline assignment: CDR1 LGHNA and CDR2 YSLEER. The DNA of the CDR3 is TGCGCCAGCAGTCTCGGGGCAGGGGGAAACACTGAAGCTTTCTTT. As protein: CASSLGAGGNTEAFF.

The chain links TRBV10-1 to TRBJ1-4; D is ambiguous. Trimming took off 3 bases at V and 7 bases at J, with 9 bases between the two ends. This CDR3 contains 13 residues. Germline lookup yields CDR1 WNHNN and CDR2 SYGVQD (reference sequence). CDR3 sequence (DNA): TGCGCCAGCAGTGAAAATATGGGTGAAAAACTGTTTTTT. Amino acids: CASSENMGEKLFF.

The V call is TRBV5-1, the J call TRBJ2-3; 10 bases fit TRBD1. The CDR3 totals 15 residues. Germline-derived CDR1 and CDR2 are SGHRS and YFSETQ. J lost 4 bases, V lost 4 bases, and 6 bases had no gene match. The CDR3: CASSPGQGGADTQYF. In DNA form, the CDR3 reads TGCGCCAGCAGCCCTGGACAGGGGGGCGCAGATACGCAGTATTTT.

V and J are TRBV23-1 and TRBJ2-7, with TRBD1 as a possible D gene (5 bases). TRBV23-1 is an ORF, and what it does is uncertain. The CDR3 sequence is 15 residues long. Between the trimmed V and J ends, which lost 0 bases and 0 bases, there was a span of 9 bases. CDR3 loop: CASSQSRQGSYEQYF. The DNA of the CDR3 is TGCGCCAGCAGTCAATCGAGGCAGGGCTCCTACGAGCAGTACTTC.

This chain connects TRBV12-3 or TRBV12-4 to TRBJ1-2; 10 positions match TRBD1. The junction had 9 bases not matched to a gene; V was cut back by 4 bases and J by 4 bases. The CDR3 is made up of 16 amino acids. In DNA, the CDR3 is TGTGCCAGCAGTTCCCCCTTGACAGGGGGCGTCTATGGCTACACCTTC. Its translation: CASSSPLTGGVYGYTF.

The chain couples TRBV24-1 to TRBJ2-3; no clear D. This CDR3 contains 16 residues. In germline, CDR1 is KGHDR, CDR2 SFDVKD. Trimming stripped 3 bases from V and 1 base from J, with 13 bases between. The CDR3 DNA is TGTGCCACCAGTGATGCCCAAGTAGGGCGCACAGATACGCAGTATTTT. Its translation is CATSDAQVGRTDTQYF.

A remark on this clonotype: At one end the junction does not follow the germline gene, possibly because of a read error. The chain is built from TRBV7-7 and TRBJ2-5, with D unclear. CDR1 and CDR2 from the germline V gene are SSHAT and FNYEAQ (reference sequence). The CDR3 sequence is 15 residues long. The DNA for the CDR3 is TGTGCTAGCAGTCCCGGCAGCGTGTACCAAGAGACCCAGTACTTC. Residues: CASSPGSVYQETQYF.

The chain has TRBV19 and TRBJ2-6; D is unresolved. Germline V gene lookup returns CDR1 LNHDA and CDR2 SQIVND (reference sequence). V was trimmed by 10 bases and J by 3 bases, leaving 16 bases between them. CDR3 length equals 15 residues. The CDR3 DNA reads TGTGCCACCCGGCGGCAGCAATATGGGGCCAACGTCCTGACTTTC. Amino acid sequence: CATRRQQYGANVLTF.

This clonotype was recorded a few times. The rearrangement links TRBV2 to TRBJ1-4, with D unclear. Germline V gene lookup returns CDR1 SNHLY and CDR2 FYNNEI. CDR3 size: 15 residues. V was shortened by 6 bases and J by 7 bases, with 18 bases between the two germline ends. The CDR3 sequence: CASSGSGSEGEKLFF. The CDR3 DNA follows: TGTGCCAGCAGCGGATCGGGGTCCGAGGGTGAAAAACTGTTTTTT.

J is TRBJ2-1 and V is TRBV2; TRBD2 agrees at 8 bases. Per germline, CDR1 SNHLY and CDR2 FYNNEI. Trimming took 5 bases from V and 9 from J; bases not matched to a gene: 6. CDR3 length: 13 residues. CDR3 sequence: CASSPGAGGEQFF. The CDR3 DNA reads as TGTGCCAGCAGTCCTGGGGCGGGGGGTGAGCAGTTCTTC.